Listed below are T cell receptor beta chains from one sample, sequenced in a study of cytotoxic CD8 clonotypes in ibrutinib-treated CLL. Method: immunoSEQ multiplex PCR; TCRdb's copy keeps in-frame clones and lacks some. The sample carries over 75,000 clones, almost 80% recorded once. Sample: PBMCs, taken after 12 months of ibrutinib treatment. Source of these receptors: a human donor with chronic lymphocytic leukemia. Each CDR3 is given with its conserved first and last residue. The D gene is left open where the match is weak. The size entry is marked missing in some rows and otherwise reads once, few, many or a size class.

J,size,V,D,CDR3,DNA
TRBJ2-3,.,TRBV4-1,.,CASSQGRDSNTQYF,TGCGCCAGCAGCCAAGGCCGGGACTCAAATACGCAGTATTTT
TRBJ1-6,few,TRBV6-5,TRBD1,CASSRQGVNSPLHF,TGTGCCAGCAGCCGACAGGGAGTGAATTCACCCCTCCACTTT
TRBJ2-5,.,TRBV18,TRBD1,CASSPLTGEETQYF,TGTGCCAGCTCACCACTTACAGGGGAAGAGACCCAGTACTTC
TRBJ2-5,.,TRBV6-5,TRBD1,CASSQGDRPQETQYF,TGTGCCAGCAGTCAAGGGGACAGGCCCCAAGAGACCCAGTACTTC
TRBJ1-1,.,TRBV10-1,.,CASSDGSMNTEAFF,TGCGCCAGCAGCGACGGTTCCATGAACACTGAAGCTTTCTTT
TRBJ1-2,.,TRBV7-2,.,CASSPFDRSYGYTF,TGTGCCAGCAGCCCGTTCGACAGGTCCTATGGCTACACCTTC
TRBJ1-5,.,TRBV2,TRBD1,CASIKGQVDYSNQPQHF,TGTGCCAGCATAAAGGGACAGGTCGATTATAGCAATCAGCCCCAGCATTTT
TRBJ1-2,.,TRBV5-6,TRBD1,CASSLGGQGFGYTF,TGTGCCAGCAGCTTGGGGGGACAGGGTTTTGGCTACACCTTC
TRBJ2-5,once,TRBV11-2,.,CASSLYRGETQYF,TGTGCCAGCAGCTTATACCGCGGGGAGACCCAGTACTTC
TRBJ2-1,few,TRBV14,.,CASSHDRQIYNEQFF,TGTGCCAGCAGCCACGACAGACAAATTTACAATGAGCAGTTCTTC
TRBJ1-1,.,TRBV5-1,TRBD1,CASSHGTGGGQKANTEAFF,TGCGCCAGCAGCCACGGGACAGGGGGCGGTCAAAAGGCGAACACTGAAGCTTTCTTT